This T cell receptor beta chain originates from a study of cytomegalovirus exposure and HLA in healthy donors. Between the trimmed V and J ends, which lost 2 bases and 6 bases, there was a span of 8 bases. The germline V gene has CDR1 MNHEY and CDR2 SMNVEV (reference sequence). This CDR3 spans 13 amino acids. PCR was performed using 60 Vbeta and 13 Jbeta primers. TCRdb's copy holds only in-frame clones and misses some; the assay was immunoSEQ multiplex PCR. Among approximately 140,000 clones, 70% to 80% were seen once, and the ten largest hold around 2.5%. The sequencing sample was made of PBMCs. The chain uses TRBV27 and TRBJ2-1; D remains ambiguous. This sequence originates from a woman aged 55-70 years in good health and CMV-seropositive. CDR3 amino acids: CASSLIPGNEQFF. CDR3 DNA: TGTGCCAGCAGTTTAATACCCGGCAATGAGCAGTTCTTC.